A single sample gave rise to the 8 T cell receptor beta chains below, sequenced in a study of cytomegalovirus exposure and HLA in healthy donors. PCR involved 60 Vbeta and 13 Jbeta primers. The table came from immunoSEQ multiplex PCR; TCRdb's copy has only in-frame clones and leaves some out. The sample yields about 110,000 clones, roughly 73% seen once. The specimen was PBMCs. The receptors were gathered from a woman aged 30 to 39 in good health and CMV-seronegative.

V gene TRBV27 combines with J gene TRBJ2-7; 7 bases map to TRBD1. This CDR3 contains 17 residues. Germline V gene data show CDR1 as MNHEY and CDR2 as SMNVEV (reference sequence). J lost 3 bases, V lost 5 bases, and 16 bases had no gene match. CDR3 DNA sequence: TGTGCCAGCAGTCTATACCCTATCCGGGACAGAGACTACGAGCAGTACTTC. Amino acid sequence: CASSLYPIRDRDYEQYF.

In its sample, this clone was seen a few times. This chain joins TRBV5-8 and TRBJ2-7; perhaps TRBD1 as D (6 bases). This CDR3 has 16 amino acids. Trimming shortened V by 4 bases and J by 3 bases, and 20 bases separated the two germline ends. Germline-derived CDR1 and CDR2 are SGHTS and YDEGEE. The CDR3 loop reads CASSRIRTVAGYEQYF. As DNA, the CDR3 is TGTGCCAGCAGCAGAATAAGGACAGTCGCGGGCTACGAGCAGTACTTC. Combining the CDR3 with reference TRBV5-8 and TRBJ2-7 gives the whole variable domain EAGVTQSPTHLIKTRGQQATLRCSPISGHTSVYWYQQALGLGLQFLLWYDEGEERNRGNFPPRFSGRQFPNYSSELNVNALELEDSALYLCASSRIRTVAGYEQYFGPGTRLTVT.

This clone turned up a few times. The chain uses TRBV15 and TRBJ2-5, with D hard to call. This CDR3 is built from 13 residues. CDR1 LNHNV and CDR2 YYDKDF come from the germline V gene (reference sequence). Trimming took off 5 bases at V and 1 base at J, with 8 bases between the two ends. The CDR3 DNA is TGTGCCACCAGCCCCGGGTCCCAAGAGACCCAGTACTTC. It specifies CATSPGSQETQYF.

The chain carries TRBV30 and TRBJ2-3; D call uncertain. V was clipped by 2 bases and J by 2 bases, with 17 bases between them. This CDR3 has 16 amino acids. Germline CDR1 is GTSNPN and CDR2 is SVGIG (reference sequence). CDR3 sequence: CAWSISSFGFTDTQYF. CDR3 coding DNA: TGTGCCTGGAGTATATCGTCGTTCGGGTTCACAGATACGCAGTATTTT.

The chain joins TRBV6-5 to TRBJ1-5; D not resolved. The CDR3 is made up of 13 amino acids. Germline V gene sequence: CDR1 MNHEY, CDR2 SVGAGI. Trimming took off 4 bases at V and 6 bases at J, with 10 bases between the two ends. CDR3 nucleotide sequence: TGTGCCAGCAGTTTGGCCTTTGGTCAGCCCCAGCATTTT. This gives the protein CASSLAFGQPQHF.

In DNA form, the CDR3 reads TGCGCCAGCAGCCTTGGGGTCCCGGGGGGTTCACCCCTCCACTTT. This codes for CASSLGVPGGSPLHF. This sequence joins TRBV4-1 and TRBJ1-6, with D perhaps matching TRBD1 (5 bases). The CDR3 is made up of 15 amino acids. Germline CDR1 reads MGHRA; CDR2 reads YSYEKL. V was trimmed by 4 bases and J by 9 bases, leaving 16 bases between them.

The rearrangement links TRBV5-1 to TRBJ2-2; the match to TRBD1 covers 7 bases. Germline loops: CDR1 SGHRS, CDR2 YFSETQ. The CDR3 length is 14 residues. V trimming: 4 bases; J trimming: 4 bases; junction bases outside the gene matches: 4. CDR3 nucleotides: TGCGCCAGCAGCGTGGGACAGCTCACCGGGGAGCTGTTTTTT. Protein: CASSVGQLTGELFF.

Regarding this clone: The identical CDR3 is also encoded by other nucleotide sequences in the sample. The chain employs TRBV18 and TRBJ1-1; weak D call: TRBD1 (5 bases). V dropped 3 bases and J dropped 0 bases, with 11 bases sitting between them. There are 15 residues in the CDR3. Germline CDR1 and CDR2: KGHSH and LQKENI. The CDR3 protein is CASSPVQGMNTEAFF. The DNA of the CDR3 is TGTGCCAGCTCACCCGTGCAGGGAATGAACACTGAAGCTTTCTTT.